A single T cell receptor (beta chain) is shown here with its context. Sequenced by immunoSEQ multiplex PCR; TCRdb stores in-frame clones only, minus some. There are some 6,000 clones in the sample; 50% to 60% occur only once, and roughly 8% lies in the top ten. This sample stems from a study of neoadjuvant anti-PD-1 for oral cavity cancer. Turning to the study itself: Patients without progression got a fourth dose around day 43.

The V end was cut by 4 bases, the J end by 1 base, with 11 bases between. This CDR3 spans 14 amino acids. Germline V CDR1 and CDR2: SGHRS, YFSETQ. The sequencing here drew on tumor tissue, taken before nivolumab (anti-PD-1) treatment. V usage is TRBV5-1 and J usage is TRBJ1-2; D not certain. This sequence originates from a person aged 40 to 85 with oral cavity squamous cell carcinoma. The CDR3 DNA reads TGCGCCAGCAGCCCGGACGGAAGTAACTATGGCTACACCTTC. Residues: CASSPDGSNYGYTF.